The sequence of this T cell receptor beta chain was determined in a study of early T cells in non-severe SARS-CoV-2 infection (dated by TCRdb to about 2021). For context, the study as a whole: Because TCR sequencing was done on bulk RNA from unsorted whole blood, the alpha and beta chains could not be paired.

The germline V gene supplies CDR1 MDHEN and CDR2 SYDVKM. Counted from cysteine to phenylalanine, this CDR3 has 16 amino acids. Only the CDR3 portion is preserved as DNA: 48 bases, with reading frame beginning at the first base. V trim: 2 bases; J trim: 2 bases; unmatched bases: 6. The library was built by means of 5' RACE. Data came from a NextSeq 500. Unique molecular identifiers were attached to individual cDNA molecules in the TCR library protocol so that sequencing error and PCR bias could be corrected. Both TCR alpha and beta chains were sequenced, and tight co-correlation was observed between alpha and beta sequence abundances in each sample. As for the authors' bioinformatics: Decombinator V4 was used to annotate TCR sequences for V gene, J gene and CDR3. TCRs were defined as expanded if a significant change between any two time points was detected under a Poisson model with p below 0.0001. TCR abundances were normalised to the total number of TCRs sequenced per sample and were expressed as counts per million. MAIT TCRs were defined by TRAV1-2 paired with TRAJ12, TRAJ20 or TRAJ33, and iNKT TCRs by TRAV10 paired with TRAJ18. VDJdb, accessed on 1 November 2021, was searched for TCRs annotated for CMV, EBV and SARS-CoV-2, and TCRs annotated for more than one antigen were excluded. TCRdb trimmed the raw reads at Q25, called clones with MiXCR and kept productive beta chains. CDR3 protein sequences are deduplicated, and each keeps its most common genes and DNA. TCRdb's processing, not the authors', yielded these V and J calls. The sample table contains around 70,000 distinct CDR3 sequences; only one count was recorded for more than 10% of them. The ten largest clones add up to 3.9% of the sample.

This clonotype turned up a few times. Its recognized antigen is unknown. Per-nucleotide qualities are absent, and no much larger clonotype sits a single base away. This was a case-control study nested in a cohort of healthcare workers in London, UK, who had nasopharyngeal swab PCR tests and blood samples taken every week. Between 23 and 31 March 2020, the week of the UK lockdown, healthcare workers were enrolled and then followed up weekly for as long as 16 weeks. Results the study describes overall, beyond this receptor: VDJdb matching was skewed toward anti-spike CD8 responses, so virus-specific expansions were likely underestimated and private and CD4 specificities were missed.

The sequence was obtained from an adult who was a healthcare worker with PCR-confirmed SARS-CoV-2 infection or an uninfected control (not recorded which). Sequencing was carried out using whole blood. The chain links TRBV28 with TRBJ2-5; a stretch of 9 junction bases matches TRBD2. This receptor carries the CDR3 CASSLGLAGKQETQYF. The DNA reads TGTGCCAGCAGTTTAGGGCTAGCGGGAAAACAAGAGACCCAGTACTTC.